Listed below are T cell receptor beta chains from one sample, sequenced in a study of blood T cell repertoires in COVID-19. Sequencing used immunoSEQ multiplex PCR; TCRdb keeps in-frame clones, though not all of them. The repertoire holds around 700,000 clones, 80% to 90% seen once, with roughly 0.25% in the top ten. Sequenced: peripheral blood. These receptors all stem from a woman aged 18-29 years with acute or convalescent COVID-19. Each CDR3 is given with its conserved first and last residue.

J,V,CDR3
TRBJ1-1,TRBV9,CASSSPGVLSTEAFF
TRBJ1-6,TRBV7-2,CASSPPAGGPSYNSPLHF
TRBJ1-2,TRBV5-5,CASSLRTGPPNYGYTF
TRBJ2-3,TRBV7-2,CASSLDRQGGRDTQYF
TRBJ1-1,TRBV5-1,CASSQTLTMTGWNTEAFF
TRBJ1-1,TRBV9,CASSPGGRAEGTEAFF
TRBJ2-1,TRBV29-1,CSSLGGNEQFF
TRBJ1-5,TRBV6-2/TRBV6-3,CASSYVPGERRQPQHF
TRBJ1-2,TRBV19,CASSMGKSGGYTF
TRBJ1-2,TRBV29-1,CSVAGRGPYGYTF
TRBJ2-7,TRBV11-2,CASSLEGGGHEQYF
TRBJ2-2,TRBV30,CAWSVPWSGRAGARYTGELFF
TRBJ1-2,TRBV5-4,CASSLIGANGYTF
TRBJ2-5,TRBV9,CASSVGSGGTETQYF
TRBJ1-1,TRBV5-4,CASSLGMVGSRAEAFF
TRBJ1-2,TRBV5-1,CASSLGDSSNYGYTF
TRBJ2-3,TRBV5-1,CASSPGQGPTQYF
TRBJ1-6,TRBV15,CATSRTGQEFSPLHF
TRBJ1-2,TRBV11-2,CASSLGATGGYGYTF
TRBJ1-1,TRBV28,CASREGGARTEAFF
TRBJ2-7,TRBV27,CASSPGTGYEQYF
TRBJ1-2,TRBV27,CASSSSVVSHYGYTF
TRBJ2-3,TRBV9,CASSVGLGQPKDTQYF
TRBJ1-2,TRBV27,CASSLGGGGYGYTF
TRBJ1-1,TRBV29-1,CSVGPTGGYTEAFF
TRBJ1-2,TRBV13,CASSSPPDRDYGYTF
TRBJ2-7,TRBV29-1,CSVELRTGGEQYF
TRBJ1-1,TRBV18,CASSPGGGYEAFF
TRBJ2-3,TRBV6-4,CASSAGGTDTQYF
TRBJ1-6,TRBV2,CASSESRGNSPLHF
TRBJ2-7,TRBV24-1,CATSDLRGGIYEQYF